This T cell receptor (beta chain) came from a study of blood T cell repertoires in COVID-19 (dated by TCRdb to about 2020). Context from the whole study: The collaborator samples originated in the United States, Italy and Spain and spanned the acute and convalescent phases of COVID-19. The material from the prospective study consisted of cDNA or gDNA derived from T cells, B-cell-depleted T cells, or PBMCs. Subjects who had been exposed to COVID-19, were actively infected with it, or had recovered from it provided the deeply sampled blood TCRbeta repertoires that made up the dataset. The repertoires were made available in a free public database intended to serve as a resource for research on the immune response to SARS-CoV-2. The samples were drawn from two sources: the first 160 participants of the ongoing ImmuneRACE study, and over 950 subjects contributed by 6 global collaborators. The sample metadata nearly always contained a de-identified subject ID, COVID-19 status, age in years and sex. Where available, HLA class I and class II types were taken from metadata supplied by the sample provider and were not determined by assay-based typing.

There are 14 amino acids in the CDR3, from cysteine to phenylalanine inclusive. The DNA shown is the 42-base CDR3, in frame from base 1. CDR1 MNHEY and CDR2 SMNVEV are derived from the germline V gene (reference sequence). Relative to germline, V is 5 bases shorter and J is 7 bases shorter, with 17 bases between their ends. Overall study results and their limits: How much clinical and demographic metadata was included differed by source and by participant, and the metadata was provided uncurated.

As for this clone: Its antigen is still unknown. There are no base qualities to consult, and no much larger clone falls within one base.

Participants in the prospective study were aged about 18 to 89 years, lived in more than 20 United States geographic areas, and enrolled through a virtual design. Cohort assignment in the prospective study relied on participant-reported clinical history from a screening survey and a study questionnaire. Recovered participants in ImmuneRACE Cohort 3 were defined as having two consecutive negative NP/OP PCR tests, clearance from a healthcare professional, or resolution of symptoms. Each participant in the prospective study had whole blood, serum and a nasopharyngeal or oropharyngeal swab collected by mobile phlebotomists. Prospective study participants could optionally give additional blood draws and questionnaires over an approximately two-month period. Blood samples from the prospective study were shipped frozen or at room temperature prior to DNA extraction. The immunoSEQ Assay, a bias-controlled multiplex PCR, was used to amplify TCRbeta CDR3 regions from genomic DNA. The paper's data handling went like this. Nucleated cell counts per sample were estimated from amplification of reference gene primers within the assay. To quantify the absolute abundance of each unique TCRbeta CDR3 rearrangement, sequence reads were collapsed and filtered. For each sample, productive Simpson clonality was calculated as the square root of Simpson's diversity index across productive rearrangements. TCRdb took this table from immuneACCESS and kept in-frame rearrangements with V and J called. Such tables lack part of the clones; where checked against another copy, unresolved V genes explain under half of the gap, and the rest is unexplained. The V and J calls and clone size come from that table; D and trimming were worked out from the DNA. The sample table shows 300,000 to 450,000 clones, and less than 90% are seen once. Clones ranked in the top ten supply roughly 1% of the sample.

This clonotype originated in a woman aged 25-40 years who had recovered from COVID-19. The sequencing sample was made of PBMCs or T cells enriched from blood (not recorded which). The rearranged segments are TRBV27 and TRBJ1-1, with the D gene uncertain. The CDR3 in this case is CASSLLPGNVEAFF. Here is the DNA: TGTGCCAGCAGTCTACTTCCCGGTAATGTTGAAGCTTTCTTT.